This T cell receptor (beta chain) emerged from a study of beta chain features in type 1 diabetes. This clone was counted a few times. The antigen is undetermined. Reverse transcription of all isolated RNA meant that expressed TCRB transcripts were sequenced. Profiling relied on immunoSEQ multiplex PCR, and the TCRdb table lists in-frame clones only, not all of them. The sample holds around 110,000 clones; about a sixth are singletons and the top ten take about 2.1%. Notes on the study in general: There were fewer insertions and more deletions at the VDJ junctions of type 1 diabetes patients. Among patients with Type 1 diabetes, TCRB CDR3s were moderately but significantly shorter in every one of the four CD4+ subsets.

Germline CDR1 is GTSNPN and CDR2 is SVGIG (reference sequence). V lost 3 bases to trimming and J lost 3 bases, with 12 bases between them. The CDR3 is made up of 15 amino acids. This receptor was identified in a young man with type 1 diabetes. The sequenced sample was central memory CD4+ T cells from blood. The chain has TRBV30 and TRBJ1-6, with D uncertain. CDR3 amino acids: CAWSSSLLYNSPLHF. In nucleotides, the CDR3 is TGTGCCTGGAGCAGCTCTCTCCTCTATAATTCACCCCTCCACTTT.